The following is a T cell receptor beta chain sequence with its context. TCRdb used MiXCR to reprocess the 5' RACE reads, holding one entry per CDR3 protein. The sample has hundreds of thousands of distinct CDR3 sequences, 8% to 9.5% seen once. This specimen comes from a study of T cells after yellow fever vaccination. Study at large: SMART-Seq v4 Ultra Low Input handled preparation of low-cell-number fractions.

Per the germline V gene, CDR1 is SEHNR and CDR2 is FQNEAQ (reference sequence). V lost 8 bases to trimming and J lost 7 bases; unmatched junction nucleotides: 7. The CDR3 length is 13 residues. The sequences come from PBMCs, collected around 45 days after the first yellow fever vaccination. The chain carries TRBV7-9 and TRBJ1-5; 8 bases fit TRBD1. The sequence was collected from a man aged 18 to 29 who received the YFV17D yellow fever vaccine. CDR3 DNA: TGTGCCAGCGCCACAGGGGACAGGCAGCCCCAGCATTTT. Protein: CASATGDRQPQHF.